Presented here are 30 T cell receptor beta chains from one specimen sequenced in a study of cytomegalovirus exposure and HLA in healthy donors. This table comes from immunoSEQ multiplex PCR, and its TCRdb copy is limited to in-frame clones, with some not included. The data hold 100,000 to 150,000 clones, with over 85% observed a single time. Sequencing was performed on PBMCs. These TCRs come from a young man in good health and CMV-seronegative.

This chain links TRBV28 with TRBJ1-2; 8 bases agree with TRBD1. CDR3 length equals 12 residues. Trimming cost V 5 bases and J 7 bases; bases outside gene matches: 3. Per the germline V gene, CDR1 is MDHEN and CDR2 is SYDVKM. This CDR3 reads CASSAGTGGYTF. The CDR3 nucleotides are TGTGCCAGCAGTGCCGGGACAGGTGGCTACACCTTC.

The J gene is TRBJ2-6, the V gene TRBV19; 8 positions agree with TRBD1. The germline V gene encodes CDR1 LNHDA and CDR2 SQIVND (reference sequence). This CDR3 contains 16 residues. J lost 0 bases, V lost 7 bases, and 5 bases had no gene match. CDR3 bases: TGTGCCAGTACCAGGACAGGGAACTCTGGGGCCAACGTCCTGACTTTC. It specifies CASTRTGNSGANVLTF.

The chain is built from TRBV4-3 and TRBJ2-7; 8 nucleotides match TRBD2. Losses at the gene ends were 0 bases for V and 4 bases for J; bases not matched to a gene: 5. Germline values: CDR1 LGHNA, CDR2 YSLEER. CDR3 length: 15 amino acids. The CDR3 DNA reads as TGCGCCAGCAGCCAAGATGCCCGGGGGGGGTACGAGCAGTACTTC. It yields the protein CASSQDARGGYEQYF.

The chain is built from TRBV19 and TRBJ2-1, with D perhaps matching TRBD2 (5 bases). Looked up from germline, CDR1 is LNHDA and CDR2 is SQIVND (reference sequence). With 3 bases removed from V and 1 base from J, the gap between germline ends came to 10 bases. The CDR3 extends over 15 amino acids. The CDR3 region is CASSMLGRSYNEQFF. CDR3 in DNA: TGTGCCAGTAGTATGCTGGGGAGATCCTACAATGAGCAGTTCTTC.

The CDR3 spells CASSPRDRGGNEQFF. The CDR3 DNA is TGTGCCAGCAGCCCCCGGGACAGGGGAGGAAATGAGCAGTTCTTC. The V and J genes are TRBV7-9 and TRBJ2-1; TRBD1 matches at 10 bases. V lost 5 bases to trimming and J lost 7 bases; unmatched junction nucleotides: 8. The CDR3 is 15 amino acids. CDR1 and CDR2 (germline): SEHNR, FQNEAQ (reference sequence).

The chain is built from TRBV6-1 and TRBJ2-7, with D possibly TRBD2 on 6 matching bases. V was clipped by 3 bases and J by 2 bases, with 20 bases between them. This CDR3 region has 17 residues. CDR1 and CDR2 (germline): MNHNS, SASEGT. Written as DNA, the CDR3 is TGTGCCAGCAGTGACCCCGCGGGGATGGTGGGAACCTACGAGCAGTACTTC. This gives the protein CASSDPAGMVGTYEQYF.

CDR3 bases: TGTGCCAGTAGTACCGGACAGGGTCGGATTCGGGAGACCCAGTACTTC. It specifies CASSTGQGRIRETQYF. The chain recombines TRBV19 with TRBJ2-5; TRBD1 aligns across 8 bases. This CDR3 has 16 amino acids. Looked up from germline, CDR1 is LNHDA and CDR2 is SQIVND (reference sequence). V trimming: 4 bases; J trimming: 5 bases; junction bases outside the gene matches: 12.

This CDR3 is CASRHQPGGTEAFF. DNA for the CDR3: TGCGCCAGCAGACACCAACCGGGGGGCACTGAAGCTTTCTTT. The rearrangement joins TRBV4-1 to TRBJ1-1; possibly TRBD1 for D (5 bases). This CDR3 region has 14 residues. Germline values: CDR1 MGHRA, CDR2 YSYEKL. V lost 6 bases and J lost 4, with 15 bases in between.

The V call is TRBV6-5, the J call TRBJ1-2; the match to TRBD1 covers 7 bases. The CDR3 totals 14 residues. Trimming cost V 6 bases and J 4 bases; bases outside gene matches: 8. Germline V gene sequence: CDR1 MNHEY, CDR2 SVGAGI. The CDR3 loop is CASRRDSGPYGYTF. The DNA for the CDR3 is TGTGCCAGCAGGCGGGACAGCGGACCCTATGGCTACACCTTC.

This chain connects TRBV7-6 to TRBJ2-1; 8 nucleotides align to TRBD1. This CDR3 has 16 amino acids. Losses at the gene ends were 5 bases for V and 3 bases for J; bases not matched to a gene: 9. CDR1 and CDR2 from the germline V gene are SGHVS and FNYEAQ. The CDR3 region is CASSPSTGESYNEQFF. CDR3 DNA: TGTGCCAGCAGCCCGTCGACAGGGGAGAGCTACAATGAGCAGTTCTTC.

This clone has at least ten counts. J is TRBJ2-1 and V is TRBV6-4; a weak D match, TRBD2 (5 bases). V gave up 3 bases and J gave up 5 bases, with 8 bases separating them. The CDR3 runs 13 residues. Germline CDR1 and CDR2: MRHNA and SNTAGT. This chain's CDR3 is CASSEASNNEQFF. The DNA for the CDR3 is TGTGCCAGCAGTGAGGCTAGCAACAATGAGCAGTTCTTC.

The rearrangement uses TRBV7-2 and TRBJ1-6, with 9 bases aligning to TRBD1. Germline lookup yields CDR1 SGHTA and CDR2 FQGNSA. CDR3 length: 15 residues. The ends lost 4 bases at V and 9 bases at J; junction bases unmatched: 7. CDR3 amino acids: CASSYRDRVSSPLHF. The CDR3 nucleotides read TGTGCCAGCAGCTACCGGGACAGGGTTTCTTCACCCCTCCACTTT.

The chain links TRBV7-2 to TRBJ1-6; tentative D call: TRBD1 (5 bases). CDR1 and CDR2 (germline): SGHTA, FQGNSA. Trimming took 1 base from V and 6 from J, leaving 16 bases between them. The CDR3 length is 17 residues. The CDR3 sequence is CASSLGRVDSPNSPLHF. DNA of the CDR3: TGTGCCAGCAGCTTAGGGAGGGTTGACAGTCCTAATTCACCCCTCCACTTT.

This chain joins TRBV7-2 and TRBJ2-7, with D possibly matching TRBD1 (5 bases). V was trimmed by 1 base and J by 2 bases, leaving 6 bases between them. Germline CDR1 reads SGHTA; CDR2 reads FQGNSA. The CDR3 extends over 13 amino acids. CDR3 region: CASSLGGPYEQYF. The CDR3 DNA reads as TGTGCCAGCAGCTTAGGGGGCCCCTACGAGCAGTACTTC.

This chain connects TRBV14 to TRBJ2-1; 8 nucleotides match TRBD2. V lost 5 bases, J lost 2 bases, and 5 bases stayed unmatched. Germline V lookup: CDR1 SGHDN, CDR2 FVKESK. The CDR3 runs to 15 residues. CDR3 nucleotide sequence: TGTGCCAGCAGCTTCTCGGGGGGGCCCTACAATGAGCAGTTCTTC. Translated: CASSFSGGPYNEQFF.

J is TRBJ2-3 and V is TRBV5-4, with 8 bases matching TRBD1. J lost 2 bases, V lost 2 bases, and 1 base had no gene match. This CDR3 contains 14 residues. Germline CDR1 is SGHNT and CDR2 is YYREEE (reference sequence). The CDR3 nucleotides are TGTGCCAGCAGCTTTCAGGGGGCCACAGATACGCAGTATTTT. Protein product: CASSFQGATDTQYF.

This rearrangement joins TRBV7-2 to TRBJ2-2, with D possibly matching TRBD1 (7 bases). CDR1 is SGHTA, CDR2 FQGNSA, per germline. Trimming took off 6 bases at V and 6 bases at J, with 14 bases between the two ends. The CDR3 sequence is 14 residues long. CDR3 residues: CASRSSRGAGELFF. The CDR3 region has the DNA TGTGCCAGCAGGAGTAGCAGGGGGGCCGGGGAGCTGTTTTTT.

The chain joins TRBV29-1 to TRBJ1-2; the D is unclear. Germline V CDR1 and CDR2: SQVTM, ANQGSEA. Trimming pared 3 bases from V and 4 bases from J, leaving 3 bases between. The CDR3 is 10 residues long. CDR3 bases: TGCAGCGTTGACAGCTATGGCTACACCTTC. Translated: CSVDSYGYTF.

In nucleotides, the CDR3 is TGTGCCAGCGGAGACCCGAGCTCCTATAATTCACCCCTCCACTTT. The encoded protein is CASGDPSSYNSPLHF. The chain uses TRBV28 and TRBJ1-6, with D unresolved. The V gene's germline CDR1 is MDHEN and CDR2 SYDVKM. CDR3 size: 15 residues. V was shortened by 8 bases and J by 0 bases, with 11 bases between the two germline ends.

A single count supports this clone. The chain has TRBV19 and TRBJ2-7, with D possibly being TRBD2 (6 bases). Germline V gene sequence: CDR1 LNHDA, CDR2 SQIVND (reference sequence). The germline V and J ends were trimmed by 4 bases and 0 bases, with 16 bases remaining between them. CDR3 length: 16 residues. DNA for the CDR3: TGTGCCAGTAGTACCCTAGCACTCGGGAGCTCCTACGAGCAGTACTTC. Amino acid sequence: CASSTLALGSSYEQYF.

The chain employs TRBV11-2 and TRBJ1-3, with D tentatively TRBD1 (5 bases). CDR3 length equals 17 residues. Deletions cut 5 bases from V and 0 bases from J, with 17 bases between. CDR1 and CDR2 from the germline V gene are SGHAT and FQNNGV. This CDR3 reads CASSLQGRYGSGNTIYF. The CDR3 DNA follows: TGTGCCAGCAGCCTCCAGGGAAGATATGGCTCTGGAAACACCATATATTTT. Filled out from reference TRBV11-2 and TRBJ1-3, the complete variable domain reads EAGVAQSPRYKIIEKRQSVAFWCNPISGHATLYWYQQILGQGPKLLIQFQNNGVVDDSQLPKDRFSAERLKGVDSTLKIQPAKLEDSAVYLCASSLQGRYGSGNTIYFGEGSWLTVV.

This clone was found once. The chain couples TRBV7-9 to TRBJ2-2, with D possibly matching TRBD1 (6 bases). The CDR3 has 15 residues. V gave up 5 bases and J gave up 0 bases, with 10 bases separating them. Germline lookup yields CDR1 SEHNR and CDR2 FQNEAQ (reference sequence). The chain's CDR3 is CASSPGTTNTGELFF. In nucleotides, the CDR3 is TGTGCCAGCAGCCCCGGGACAACGAACACCGGGGAGCTGTTTTTT.

The chain has TRBV4-3 and TRBJ2-2; 8 bases are a match to TRBD2. Germline CDR1 LGHNA, CDR2 YSLEER. Trimming at V came to 2 bases and at J to 2 bases, leaving 7 bases not matched to a gene. The CDR3 consists of 17 residues. The CDR3 DNA reads TGCGCCAGCAGCCAACACCGGGAGGGGGAAAACACCGGGGAGCTGTTTTTT. The encoded protein is CASSQHREGENTGELFF.

The V call is TRBV5-1, the J call TRBJ1-2; 7 bases line up with TRBD1. V was clipped by 3 bases and J by 8 bases; unmatched bases: 13. Germline assignment: CDR1 SGHRS and CDR2 YFSETQ. The CDR3 has 15 residues. The CDR3 reads CASSSDPDRAGGYTF. The CDR3 nucleotides read TGCGCCAGCAGCTCCGACCCCGACAGGGCGGGAGGCTACACCTTC.

This sequence joins TRBV7-6 and TRBJ2-1, with D possibly being TRBD2 (6 bases). The CDR3 runs 12 residues. The germline V gene encodes CDR1 SGHVS and CDR2 FNYEAQ. V shed 5 bases and J shed 6 bases, with 8 bases lying between them. For the CDR3, the DNA is TGTGCCAGCAGCCGGCGGGGCAATGAGCAGTTCTTC. It encodes CASSRRGNEQFF.

This chain connects TRBV2 to TRBJ2-7; TRBD1 might be the D (5 bases). Germline lookup yields CDR1 SNHLY and CDR2 FYNNEI. CDR3 size: 12 residues. Trimming cost V 10 bases and J 2 bases, with 12 bases left between them. The CDR3 sequence: CATTDKPYEQYF. CDR3 DNA sequence: TGTGCCACCACGGACAAGCCCTACGAGCAGTACTTC.

This chain joins TRBV5-1 and TRBJ2-3; 8 nucleotides line up with TRBD1. The V segment lost 0 bases and the J segment 4 bases; nucleotides outside the gene matches: 4. Germline values: CDR1 SGHRS, CDR2 YFSETQ. This CDR3 spans 15 amino acids. DNA of the CDR3: TGCGCCAGCAGCTTGGGGACAGGGAAGCCAGATACGCAGTATTTT. Residues: CASSLGTGKPDTQYF.

V is TRBV9 and J is TRBJ2-5, with D perhaps matching TRBD1 (5 bases). Germline V gene data show CDR1 as SGDLS and CDR2 as YYNGEE. The CDR3 has 16 residues. With 0 bases removed from V and 5 bases from J, the gap between germline ends came to 17 bases. The DNA of the CDR3 is TGTGCCAGCAGCGTAGAGGGCAGGGCAGTAGGGGAGACCCAGTACTTC. This translates into CASSVEGRAVGETQYF.

The chain carries TRBV27 and TRBJ1-2; D not resolved. Germline V gives CDR1 MNHEY, CDR2 SMNVEV (reference sequence). The V end lost 3 bases, the J end lost 1 base, and 9 bases lay between the germline ends. CDR3 length: 14 amino acids. CDR3 protein: CASSFLGSNYGYTF. In DNA, the CDR3 is TGTGCCAGCAGTTTTCTGGGCAGTAACTATGGCTACACCTTC.

The gene calls are TRBV7-9 and TRBJ2-2; possibly TRBD1 for D (5 bases). Germline-derived CDR1 and CDR2 are SEHNR and FQNEAQ (reference sequence). The CDR3 totals 14 residues. V was pared by 5 bases and J by 0 bases, with 7 bases between. The CDR3 nucleotides read TGTGCCAGCAGCCCGACAGCGAACACCGGGGAGCTGTTTTTT. Translation: CASSPTANTGELFF.